The clone carrying this TCR beta chain was observed once. This record belongs to a study of blood T cell repertoires in COVID-19. Study overall: Donors in the United States, Italy and Spain gave samples during acute or convalescent COVID-19.

The CDR3 runs 13 residues. Losses at the gene ends were 4 bases for V and 9 bases for J; bases not matched to a gene: 7. The germline V gene encodes CDR1 SGHRS and CDR2 YFSETQ. Authors' methods: Estimated nucleated cell counts came from reference gene primer amplification. Measured with immunoSEQ multiplex PCR; TCRdb has only the in-frame clones, and not every one. That table gives V, J and clone size, and the DNA gave D and trimming. This sample has about 70,000 clones; more than 75% occur once, and the top ten carry 1.5%. The rearrangement uses TRBV5-1 and TRBJ1-2; 9 bases line up with TRBD1. What was sequenced was peripheral blood. The clonotype was recovered from a man aged 50 to 60 with acute or convalescent COVID-19. The CDR3 here is CASSPGTGKSYTF. The CDR3 DNA reads TGCGCCAGCAGCCCGGGGACAGGGAAAAGCTACACCTTC.